Below are 17 T cell receptor beta chains sequenced from a single sample in a study of OX40 agonist ivuxolimab in advanced cancers. Produced via immunoSEQ multiplex PCR; TCRdb's table is partial and in-frame only. The table has tens of thousands of clones, 85% to 90% seen once; the top ten hold approximately 14%. The sample in question was CD4+ or CD8+ T cells sorted from blood, obtained in a trial of the OX40 agonist ivuxolimab. All receptors come from an adult with an advanced solid tumor such as melanoma, head and neck, liver or kidney cancer.

The V call is TRBV27, the J call TRBJ2-1, with TRBD2 matching over 8 bases. V was pared by 5 bases and J by 4 bases, with 4 bases of the junction left unmatched. The CDR3 extends over 14 amino acids. The germline gives CDR1 MNHEY, CDR2 SMNVEV (reference sequence). This CDR3 reads CASSPGLVYNEQFF. CDR3 nucleotides: TGTGCCAGCAGTCCGGGACTAGTTTACAATGAGCAGTTCTTC.

The CDR3 loop reads CASSPFVGESSYEQYF. In DNA form, the CDR3 reads TGTGCCAGCAGCCCCTTTGTGGGGGAAAGCTCCTACGAGCAGTACTTC. This chain uses TRBV7-9 with TRBJ2-7, with D perhaps given as TRBD1 or TRBD2 (5 bases each). This CDR3 is built from 16 residues. CDR1 and CDR2 from the germline V gene are SEHNR and FQNEAQ (reference sequence). Trimming took off 5 bases at V and 0 bases at J, with 17 bases between the two ends.

The chain uses TRBV27 and TRBJ1-1; 8 nucleotides match TRBD1. CDR1 MNHEY and CDR2 SMNVEV come from the germline V gene (reference sequence). V was pared by 5 bases and J by 1 base, with 12 bases of the junction left unmatched. The CDR3 extends over 17 amino acids. The CDR3 bases are TGTGCCAGCAGTACCTGGACAGGGATGAAGGCGAACACTGAAGCTTTCTTT. Translation: CASSTWTGMKANTEAFF.

This chain connects TRBV23-1 to TRBJ2-1; tentative D call: TRBD1 (6 bases). TRBV23-1 is labeled an ORF, and its function is uncertain. This CDR3 has 19 residues. Trimming took 3 bases from V and 3 from J, leaving 24 bases between them. The CDR3 loop reads CASSQRTRTDPSYYNEQFF. CDR3 DNA sequence: TGCGCCAGCAGTCAGAGGACAAGGACAGACCCTTCCTACTACAATGAGCAGTTCTTC.

The chain is built from TRBV9 and TRBJ2-1, with 8 bases aligning to TRBD2. The J segment lost 13 bases and the V segment lost 0 bases, leaving 6 bases of the junction unmatched. This CDR3 comprises 13 residues. Looked up from germline, CDR1 is SGDLS and CDR2 is YYNGEE. CDR3 region: CASSVATSGGQFF. CDR3 coding DNA: TGTGCCAGCAGCGTAGCTACGAGCGGGGGACAGTTCTTC.

The table lists this clone with a count of one. This rearrangement joins TRBV2 to TRBJ2-2; the D call may be TRBD1 or TRBD2 (6 bases each). The length of the CDR3 is 15 residues. The germline V gene has CDR1 SNHLY and CDR2 FYNNEI. Trimming left V 4 bases short and J 6 bases short, with 15 bases between. The CDR3 region has the DNA TGTGCCAGCAGTGTCCGTGGGGGGCTTGCCGGGGAGCTGTTTTTT. Its protein product is CASSVRGGLAGELFF.

Remarks on this clone: Other DNA sequences within the sample encode an identical CDR3. The gene calls are TRBV9 and TRBJ2-7, with 9 nucleotides matching TRBD1. Germline-derived CDR1 and CDR2 are SGDLS and YYNGEE. The CDR3 covers 15 residues. Unmatched junction bases numbered 4, after V lost 0 bases and J lost 3 bases. CDR3 sequence: CASSVAGTGSYEQYF. In DNA form, the CDR3 reads TGTGCCAGCAGCGTAGCGGGGACAGGGAGCTACGAGCAGTACTTC.

This clone appeared once. The J gene is TRBJ2-5, the V gene TRBV28, with D tentatively TRBD1 or TRBD2 (5 bases each). V lost 5 bases to trimming and J lost 2 bases, with 15 bases between them. CDR1 and CDR2 (germline): MDHEN, SYDVKM. The CDR3 consists of 15 residues. CDR3 sequence reads: CASSDRLLPQETQYF. The CDR3 bases are TGTGCCAGCAGTGACAGACTACTCCCACAAGAGACCCAGTACTTC. Full variable domain (outside the CDR3, taken from reference TRBV28 and TRBJ2-5): DVKVTQSSRYLVKRTGEKVFLECVQDMDHENMFWYRQDPGLGLRLIYFSYDVKMKEKGDIPEGYSVSREKKERFSLILESASTNQTSMYLCASSDRLLPQETQYFGPGTRLLVL.

This rearrangement joins TRBV6-5 to TRBJ1-5; D perhaps matches TRBD1 (5 bases). The CDR3 spans 14 residues. V was pared by 3 bases and J by 6 bases, with 12 bases between. Germline CDR1 MNHEY, CDR2 SVGAGI. The DNA of the CDR3 is TGTGCCAGCAGTTATTCAGGGAGCGGTCAGCCCCAGCATTTT. Amino acid sequence: CASSYSGSGQPQHF.

V is TRBV7-3 and J is TRBJ1-1; D uncertain. The CDR3 spans 15 residues. V lost 3 bases to trimming and J lost 4 bases, with 15 bases between them. The germline V gene encodes CDR1 SGHTA and CDR2 FQGTGA. This CDR3 is CASSFSPSVGTEAFF. The DNA of the CDR3 is TGTGCCAGCAGCTTTTCCCCCTCGGTGGGCACTGAAGCTTTCTTT.

The chain has TRBV15 and TRBJ1-1; D possibly corresponds to TRBD1 (5 bases). Germline CDR1 LNHNV, CDR2 YYDKDF (reference sequence). This CDR3 contains 15 residues. V was cut by 5 bases and J by 0 bases, with 13 bases left in between. The CDR3 spells CATSHGGLMNTEAFF. The CDR3 nucleotides are TGTGCCACCAGCCACGGGGGACTAATGAACACTGAAGCTTTCTTT.

CDR3 nucleotide sequence: TGTGCCAGCAGCTTTACAGGATACCAAACTAATGAAAAACTGTTTTTT. Amino acids: CASSFTGYQTNEKLFF. The gene calls are TRBV7-8 and TRBJ1-4, with D perhaps TRBD1 (5 bases). V shed 3 bases and J shed 1 base, with 12 bases lying between them. This CDR3 spans 16 amino acids. Germline CDR1 SGHVS, CDR2 FQNEAQ.

V gene TRBV4-1 combines with J gene TRBJ1-5, with a weak D call TRBD1 (5 bases). The CDR3 runs 15 residues. Germline loops: CDR1 MGHRA, CDR2 YSYEKL. The V end lost 1 base, the J end lost 6 bases, and 13 bases lay between the germline ends. The CDR3 loop reads CASSQVQGAGQPQHF. CDR3 sequence (DNA): TGCGCCAGCAGCCAAGTACAAGGGGCAGGTCAGCCCCAGCATTTT.

The chain is built from TRBV4-1 and TRBJ2-7, with TRBD1 identical over 8 bases. The junction had 15 bases not matched to a gene; V was cut back by 1 base and J by 7 bases. The CDR3 is made up of 17 amino acids. Germline V CDR1 and CDR2: MGHRA, YSYEKL. The DNA of the CDR3 is TGCGCCAGCAGCCAAGCCTCCCCGGGACAGGCAGCCCTGGAGCAGTACTTC. Its protein product is CASSQASPGQAALEQYF.

The J gene is TRBJ2-7, the V gene TRBV7-9, with D hard to call. V lost 5 bases to trimming and J lost 1 base, with 6 bases between them. Germline assignment: CDR1 SEHNR and CDR2 FQNEAQ (reference sequence). The CDR3 covers 12 residues. As DNA, the CDR3 is TGTGCCAGCAGCCGGTTTTCCTACGAGCAGTACTTC. Translated: CASSRFSYEQYF.

The genes are TRBV12-5 and TRBJ2-1; 8 bases are a match to TRBD2. CDR1 LGHNT and CDR2 FRNRAP come from the germline V gene. The CDR3 totals 15 residues. V shed 6 bases and J 0 bases; nucleotides not matched to a gene: 4. The CDR3: CASGTSALSYNEQFF. In DNA, the CDR3 is TGTGCTAGTGGGACTAGCGCTCTCTCCTACAATGAGCAGTTCTTC.

This clone was seen more than once but under ten times. The chain is built from TRBV7-9 and TRBJ1-5; 8 bases are shared with TRBD1. V trimming: 1 base; J trimming: 4 bases; junction bases outside the gene matches: 0. Germline CDR1 and CDR2: SEHNR and FQNEAQ (reference sequence). The CDR3 covers 14 residues. In nucleotides, the CDR3 is TGTGCCAGCAGCTTAGGACAGGGGAATCAGCCCCAGCATTTT. Protein product: CASSLGQGNQPQHF. Combining the CDR3 with reference TRBV7-9 and TRBJ1-5 gives the whole variable domain DTGVSQNPRHKITKRGQNVTFRCDPISEHNRLYWYRQTLGQGPEFLTYFQNEAQLEKSRLLSDRFSAERPKGSFSTLEIQRTEQGDSAMYLCASSLGQGNQPQHFGDGTRLSIL.